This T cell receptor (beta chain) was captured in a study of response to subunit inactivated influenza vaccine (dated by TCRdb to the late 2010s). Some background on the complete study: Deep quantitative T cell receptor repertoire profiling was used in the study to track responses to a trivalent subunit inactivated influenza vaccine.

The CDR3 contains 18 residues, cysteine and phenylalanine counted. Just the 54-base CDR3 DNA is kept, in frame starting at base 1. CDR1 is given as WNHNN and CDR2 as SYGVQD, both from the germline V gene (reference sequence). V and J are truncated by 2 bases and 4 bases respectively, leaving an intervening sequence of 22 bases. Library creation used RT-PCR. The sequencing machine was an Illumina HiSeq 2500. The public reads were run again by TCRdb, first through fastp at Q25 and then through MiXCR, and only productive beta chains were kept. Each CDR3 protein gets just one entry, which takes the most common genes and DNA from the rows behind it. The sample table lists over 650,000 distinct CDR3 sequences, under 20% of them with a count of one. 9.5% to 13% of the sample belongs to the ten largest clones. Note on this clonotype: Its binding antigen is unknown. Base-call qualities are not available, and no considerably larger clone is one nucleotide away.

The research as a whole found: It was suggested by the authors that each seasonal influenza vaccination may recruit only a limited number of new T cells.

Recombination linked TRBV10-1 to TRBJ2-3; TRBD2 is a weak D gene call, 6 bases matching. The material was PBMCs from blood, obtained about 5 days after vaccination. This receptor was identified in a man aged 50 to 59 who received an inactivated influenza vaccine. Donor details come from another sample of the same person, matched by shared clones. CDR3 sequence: CASSEDSALARRADTQYF. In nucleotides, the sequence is TGCGCCAGCAGTGAGGATTCAGCGCTAGCGCGGAGGGCAGATACGCAGTATTTT.